These T cell receptor beta chains were read from a single sample in a study of T cell responses to AZD1222 COVID-19 vaccine. This table comes from immunoSEQ multiplex PCR, and its TCRdb copy is limited to in-frame clones, with some not included. The table includes 90,000 to 150,000 clones, about 91% detected once. Material: peripheral blood, obtained on day 0 of AZD1222 vaccination. The origin of the receptors is an adult in good health. CDR3s include the opening cysteine and the closing phenylalanine or tryptophan. The D gene is left open where the match is weak. Clone size is shown for a subset of rows, as once, few, many or a class of expanded clone.

cdr3_length: 13; d_call: -; v_call: TRBV6-4; clone_size: once; cdr3_aa: CASSEYWGAPQHF
cdr3_length: 15; d_call: -; v_call: TRBV11-2; clone_size: -; cdr3_aa: CASSLDTRENYGYTF
cdr3_length: 15; d_call: -; v_call: TRBV18; clone_size: -; cdr3_aa: CASSPVELSQETQYF
cdr3_length: 15; d_call: TRBD1; v_call: TRBV14; clone_size: few; cdr3_aa: CASSLKPGQALEQYF
cdr3_length: 14; d_call: -; v_call: TRBV6-5; clone_size: -; cdr3_aa: CASSKSDVTYEQYF
cdr3_length: 15; d_call: -; v_call: TRBV13; clone_size: -; cdr3_aa: CASSLAQGSTDTQYF
cdr3_length: 13; d_call: -; v_call: TRBV19; clone_size: -; cdr3_aa: CASSIAENTEAFF
cdr3_length: 17; d_call: -; v_call: TRBV12-5; clone_size: -; cdr3_aa: CASGLVVTGSVTYEQYF
cdr3_length: 16; d_call: -; v_call: TRBV28; clone_size: -; cdr3_aa: CASRPDLPGGDQPQHF
cdr3_length: 15; d_call: -; v_call: TRBV7-2; clone_size: -; cdr3_aa: CASSLAAGDQETQYF
cdr3_length: 13; d_call: -; v_call: TRBV7-2; clone_size: many; cdr3_aa: CASSPPRLSGYTF
cdr3_length: 13; d_call: TRBD1; v_call: TRBV11-2; clone_size: -; cdr3_aa: CASSQGQGYGYTF
cdr3_length: 15; d_call: -; v_call: TRBV6-2/TRBV6-3; clone_size: once; cdr3_aa: CASSSLLGGNQPQHF
cdr3_length: 12; d_call: -; v_call: TRBV14; clone_size: once; cdr3_aa: CASSPGSYGYTF
cdr3_length: 16; d_call: TRBD1; v_call: TRBV19; clone_size: few; cdr3_aa: CASSIAGGRNTGELFF
cdr3_length: 14; d_call: -; v_call: TRBV5-1; clone_size: once; cdr3_aa: CASSLEGTWYGYTF
cdr3_length: 16; d_call: -; v_call: TRBV18; clone_size: -; cdr3_aa: CASSKSETGVNTEAFF
cdr3_length: 13; d_call: -; v_call: TRBV3-1/TRBV3-2; clone_size: -; cdr3_aa: CASSHTTPPEAFF
cdr3_length: 15; d_call: TRBD1; v_call: TRBV5-1; clone_size: -; cdr3_aa: CASSLATDRVGGYTF
cdr3_length: 14; d_call: TRBD1; v_call: TRBV5-4; clone_size: -; cdr3_aa: CASSARTGDTEAFF
cdr3_length: 14; d_call: -; v_call: TRBV5-6; clone_size: -; cdr3_aa: CASCLGRQGYGYTF
cdr3_length: 13; d_call: -; v_call: TRBV7-9; clone_size: -; cdr3_aa: CASIPSGRETQYF
cdr3_length: 11; d_call: -; v_call: TRBV6-6; clone_size: -; cdr3_aa: CASRRDAEAFF
cdr3_length: 15; d_call: -; v_call: TRBV7-9; clone_size: few; cdr3_aa: CASSRGVLDPYEQYF
cdr3_length: 13; d_call: TRBD1; v_call: TRBV12-3/TRBV12-4; clone_size: -; cdr3_aa: CASSFRGPYGYTF
cdr3_length: 15; d_call: TRBD1; v_call: TRBV7-8; clone_size: -; cdr3_aa: CASSRRDSSGNTIYF
cdr3_length: 11; d_call: -; v_call: TRBV6-5; clone_size: -; cdr3_aa: CASRSVGTQYF
cdr3_length: 15; d_call: TRBD2; v_call: TRBV7-2; clone_size: -; cdr3_aa: CASNALAGTTGELFF
cdr3_length: 15; d_call: -; v_call: TRBV7-2; clone_size: -; cdr3_aa: CASSPEGGSGNTIYF
cdr3_length: 14; d_call: TRBD1; v_call: TRBV5-1; clone_size: -; cdr3_aa: CASSPGGLNEKLFF